This T cell receptor beta chain stems from a study of blood T cell repertoires in COVID-19. Trimming removed 1 base at V and 8 bases at J, with 14 bases between. CDR1 and CDR2 from the germline V gene are SGHAT and FQNNGV. The CDR3 consists of 15 residues. Under the authors' procedure: Estimation of nucleated cell counts relied on the amplification of reference gene primers. Generated by immunoSEQ multiplex PCR, the TCRdb table keeps only in-frame clones and is missing some. The V and J calls and clone size are taken from that table; D and trimming were inferred from the DNA. The repertoire holds around 300,000 clones, 88% seen once, with 9.4% in the top ten.

V usage is TRBV11-2 and J usage is TRBJ1-4; weak D call: TRBD1 (5 bases). The sample taken for sequencing was peripheral blood. The clonotype originates from a man aged 18-30 years with active or convalescent COVID-19. The DNA of the CDR3 is TGTGCCAGCAGCTTAGCTTACGGCAGGGAAGAAAAACTGTTTTTT. Protein product: CASSLAYGREEKLFF. Full variable domain (remainder filled in from reference TRBV11-2 and TRBJ1-4): EAGVAQSPRYKIIEKRQSVAFWCNPISGHATLYWYQQILGQGPKLLIQFQNNGVVDDSQLPKDRFSAERLKGVDSTLKIQPAKLEDSAVYLCASSLAYGREEKLFFGSGTQLSVL.